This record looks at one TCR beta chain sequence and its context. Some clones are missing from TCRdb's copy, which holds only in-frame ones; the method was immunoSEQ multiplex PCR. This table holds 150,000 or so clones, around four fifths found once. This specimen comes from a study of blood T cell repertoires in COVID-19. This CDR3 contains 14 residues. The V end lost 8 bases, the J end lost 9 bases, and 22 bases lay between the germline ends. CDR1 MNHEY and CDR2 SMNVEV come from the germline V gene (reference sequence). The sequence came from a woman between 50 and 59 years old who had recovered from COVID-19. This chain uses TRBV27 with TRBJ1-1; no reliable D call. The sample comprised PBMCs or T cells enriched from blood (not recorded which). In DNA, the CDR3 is TGTGCCAGCCGCTATGCACCCGACACCGGAAAAGCTTTCTTT. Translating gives CASRYAPDTGKAFF.